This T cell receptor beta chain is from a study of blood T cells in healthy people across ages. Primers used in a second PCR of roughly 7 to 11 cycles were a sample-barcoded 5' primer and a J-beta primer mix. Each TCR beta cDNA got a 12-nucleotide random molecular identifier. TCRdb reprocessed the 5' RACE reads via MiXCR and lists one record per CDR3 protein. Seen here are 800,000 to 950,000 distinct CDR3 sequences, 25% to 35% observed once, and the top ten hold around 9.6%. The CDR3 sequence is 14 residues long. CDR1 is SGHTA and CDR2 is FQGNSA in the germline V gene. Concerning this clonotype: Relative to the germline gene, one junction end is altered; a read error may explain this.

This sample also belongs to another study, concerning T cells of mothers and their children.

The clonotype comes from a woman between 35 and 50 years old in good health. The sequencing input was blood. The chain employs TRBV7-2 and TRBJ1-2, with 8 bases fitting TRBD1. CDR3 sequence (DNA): TGTGCCAGCAGCCCGGACAGGGTTAACTATGGCTGCACCTTC. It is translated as CASSPDRVNYGCTF.